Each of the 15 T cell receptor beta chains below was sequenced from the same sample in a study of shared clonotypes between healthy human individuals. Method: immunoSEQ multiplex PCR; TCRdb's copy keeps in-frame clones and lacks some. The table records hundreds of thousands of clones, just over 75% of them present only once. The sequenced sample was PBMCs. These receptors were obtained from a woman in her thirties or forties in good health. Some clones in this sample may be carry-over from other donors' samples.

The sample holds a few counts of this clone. The CDR3 loop is CASSFLAGDGELFF. CDR3 nucleotide sequence: TGTGCCAGCAGCTTTCTAGCGGGAGACGGGGAGCTGTTTTTT. The rearrangement links TRBV7-2 to TRBJ2-2; TRBD2 matches at 10 bases. Germline CDR1 reads SGHTA; CDR2 reads FQGNSA. Trimming at V came to 3 bases and at J to 7 bases, leaving 2 bases not matched to a gene. The CDR3 length is 14 residues.

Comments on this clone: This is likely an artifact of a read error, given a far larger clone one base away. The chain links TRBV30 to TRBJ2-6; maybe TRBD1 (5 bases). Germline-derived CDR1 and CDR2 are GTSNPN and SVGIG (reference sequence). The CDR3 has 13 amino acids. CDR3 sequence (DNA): TGTGCCTGGAGTTTTGGTGGGGCCAACGTCCTGGCTTTC. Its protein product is CAWSFGGANVLAF.

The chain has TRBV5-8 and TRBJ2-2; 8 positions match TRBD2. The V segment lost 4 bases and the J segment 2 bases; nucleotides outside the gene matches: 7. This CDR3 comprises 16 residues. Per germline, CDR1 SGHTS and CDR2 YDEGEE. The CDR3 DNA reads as TGTGCCAGCAGCCCGGGACTAGTTCTAAACACCGGGGAGCTGTTTTTT. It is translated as CASSPGLVLNTGELFF.

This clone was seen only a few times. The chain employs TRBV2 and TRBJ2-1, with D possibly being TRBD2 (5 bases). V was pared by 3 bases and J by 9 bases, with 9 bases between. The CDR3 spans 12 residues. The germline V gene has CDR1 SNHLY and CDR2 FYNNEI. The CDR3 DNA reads TGTGCCAGCAGTGAGGGCGGGCCTGAGCAGTTCTTC. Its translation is CASSEGGPEQFF.

The CDR3 DNA is TGTGCCTGGAGGACAGGGTCCGTAGAGTACTTC. Protein sequence: CAWRTGSVEYF. The V call is TRBV30, the J call TRBJ2-7; 7 bases match TRBD1. Looked up from germline, CDR1 is GTSNPN and CDR2 is SVGIG (reference sequence). The CDR3 runs to 11 residues. J was trimmed by 11 bases and V by 3 bases; bases with no gene match: 7.

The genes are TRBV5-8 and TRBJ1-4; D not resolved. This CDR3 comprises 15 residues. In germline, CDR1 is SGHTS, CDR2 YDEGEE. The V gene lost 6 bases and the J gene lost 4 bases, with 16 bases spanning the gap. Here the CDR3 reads CASTRTGNINEKLFF. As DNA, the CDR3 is TGTGCCAGCACCCGCACGGGAAACATTAATGAAAAACTGTTTTTT.

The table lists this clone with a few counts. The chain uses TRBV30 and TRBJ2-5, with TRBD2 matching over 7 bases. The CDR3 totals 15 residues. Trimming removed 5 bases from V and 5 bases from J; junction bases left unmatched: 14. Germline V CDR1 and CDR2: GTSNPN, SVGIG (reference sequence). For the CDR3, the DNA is TGTGCCTGGGCCCTTTATGGCGGGAGAGGGGAGACCCAGTACTTC. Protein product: CAWALYGGRGETQYF.

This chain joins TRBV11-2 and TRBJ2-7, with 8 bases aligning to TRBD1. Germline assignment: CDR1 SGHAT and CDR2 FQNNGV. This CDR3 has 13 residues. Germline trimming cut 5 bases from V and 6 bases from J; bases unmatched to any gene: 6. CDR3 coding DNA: TGTGCCAGCAGCCTAGGACAGGGCCTCGAGCAGTACTTC. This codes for CASSLGQGLEQYF.

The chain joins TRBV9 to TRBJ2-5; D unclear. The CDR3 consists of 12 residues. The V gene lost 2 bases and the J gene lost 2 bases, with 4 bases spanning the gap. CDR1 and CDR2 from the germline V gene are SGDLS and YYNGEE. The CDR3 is CASSVTQETQYF. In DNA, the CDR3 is TGTGCCAGCAGCGTTACTCAAGAGACCCAGTACTTC.

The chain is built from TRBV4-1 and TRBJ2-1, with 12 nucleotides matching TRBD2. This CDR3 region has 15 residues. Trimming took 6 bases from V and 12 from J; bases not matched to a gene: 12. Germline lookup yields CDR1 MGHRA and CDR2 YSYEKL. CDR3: CASRQTSGSAPRQFF. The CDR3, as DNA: TGCGCCAGCAGACAGACTAGCGGGAGCGCCCCTAGGCAGTTCTTC.

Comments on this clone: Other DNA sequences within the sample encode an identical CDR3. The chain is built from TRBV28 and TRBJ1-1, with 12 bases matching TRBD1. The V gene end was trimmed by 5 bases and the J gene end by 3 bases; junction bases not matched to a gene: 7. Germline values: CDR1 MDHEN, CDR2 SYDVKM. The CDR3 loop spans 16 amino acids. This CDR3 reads CASSLPGQGADTEAFF. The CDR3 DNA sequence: TGTGCCAGCAGTCTACCGGGACAGGGGGCGGACACTGAAGCTTTCTTT.

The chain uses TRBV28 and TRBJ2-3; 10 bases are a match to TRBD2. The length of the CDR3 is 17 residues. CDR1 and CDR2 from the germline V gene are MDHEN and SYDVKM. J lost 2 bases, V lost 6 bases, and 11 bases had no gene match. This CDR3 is CASSRRPGLATTDTQYF. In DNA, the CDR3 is TGTGCCAGCAGCCGACGTCCGGGACTAGCGACCACAGATACGCAGTATTTT.

The CDR3 DNA reads TGTGCCAGCAGCTTGGTTAACAGGGGGCCCGGGGAGCTGTTTTTT. Amino acid sequence: CASSLVNRGPGELFF. The chain uses TRBV7-3 and TRBJ2-2, with 9 bases fitting TRBD1. Trimming at V came to 3 bases and at J to 6 bases, leaving 5 bases not matched to a gene. The V gene's germline CDR1 is SGHTA and CDR2 FQGTGA. The CDR3 is 15 residues long. The complete variable domain, with remaining parts taken from reference TRBV7-3 and TRBJ2-2, reads GAGVSQTPSNKVTEKGKYVELRCDPISGHTALYWYRQSLGQGPEFLIYFQGTGAADDSGLPNDRFFAVRPEGSVSTLKIQRTERGDSAVYLCASSLVNRGPGELFFGEGSRLTVL.

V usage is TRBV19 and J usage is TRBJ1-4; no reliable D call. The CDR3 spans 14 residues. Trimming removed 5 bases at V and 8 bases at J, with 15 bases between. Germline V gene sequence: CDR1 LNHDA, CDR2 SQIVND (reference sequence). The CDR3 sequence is CASSPLDGSEKLFF. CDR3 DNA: TGTGCCAGTAGTCCCCTGGATGGCTCAGAAAAACTGTTTTTT.

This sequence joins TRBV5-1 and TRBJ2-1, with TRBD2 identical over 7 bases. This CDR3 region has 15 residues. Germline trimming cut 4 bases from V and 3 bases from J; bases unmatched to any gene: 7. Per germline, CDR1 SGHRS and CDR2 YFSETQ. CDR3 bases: TGCGCCAGCAGCCCGGAGGGGACTAACTACAATGAGCAGTTCTTC. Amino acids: CASSPEGTNYNEQFF.